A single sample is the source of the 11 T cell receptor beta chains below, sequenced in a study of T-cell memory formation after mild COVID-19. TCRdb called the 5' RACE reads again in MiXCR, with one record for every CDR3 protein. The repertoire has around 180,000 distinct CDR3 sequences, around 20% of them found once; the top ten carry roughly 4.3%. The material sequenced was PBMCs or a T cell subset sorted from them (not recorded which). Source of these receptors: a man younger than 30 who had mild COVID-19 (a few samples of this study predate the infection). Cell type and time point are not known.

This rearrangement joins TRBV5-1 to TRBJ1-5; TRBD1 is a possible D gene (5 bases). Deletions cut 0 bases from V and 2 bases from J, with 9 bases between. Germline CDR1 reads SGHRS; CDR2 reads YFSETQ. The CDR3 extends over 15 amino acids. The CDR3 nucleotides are TGCGCCAGCAGCTTGGATGTAGGGGGCAATCAGCCCCAGCATTTT. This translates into CASSLDVGGNQPQHF.

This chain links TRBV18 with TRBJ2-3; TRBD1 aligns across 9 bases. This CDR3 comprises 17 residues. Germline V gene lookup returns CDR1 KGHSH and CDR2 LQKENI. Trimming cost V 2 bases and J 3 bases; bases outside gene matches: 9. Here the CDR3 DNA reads TGTGCCAGCTCACCAATACCGGGGACAGGGAGGACAGATACGCAGTATTTT. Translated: CASSPIPGTGRTDTQYF.

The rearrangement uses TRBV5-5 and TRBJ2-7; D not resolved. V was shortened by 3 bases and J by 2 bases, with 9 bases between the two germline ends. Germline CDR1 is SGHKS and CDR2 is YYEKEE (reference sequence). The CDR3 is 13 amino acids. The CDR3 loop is CASSSGYAYEQYV. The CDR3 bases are TGTGCCAGCAGCTCCGGATACGCCTACGAGCAGTACGTC.

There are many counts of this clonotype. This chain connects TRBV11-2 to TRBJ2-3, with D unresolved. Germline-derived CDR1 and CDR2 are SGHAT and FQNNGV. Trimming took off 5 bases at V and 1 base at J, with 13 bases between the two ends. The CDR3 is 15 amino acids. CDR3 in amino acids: CASSPGRLGTDTQYF. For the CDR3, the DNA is TGTGCCAGCAGCCCTGGGCGGCTAGGCACAGATACGCAGTATTTT.

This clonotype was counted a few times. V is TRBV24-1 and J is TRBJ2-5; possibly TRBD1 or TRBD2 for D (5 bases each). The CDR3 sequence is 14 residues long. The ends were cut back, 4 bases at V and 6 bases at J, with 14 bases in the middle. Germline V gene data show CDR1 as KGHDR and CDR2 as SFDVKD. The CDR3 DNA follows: TGTGCCACCAGTGAGAGGGGCGGTGATCAGACCCAGTACTTC. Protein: CATSERGGDQTQYF.

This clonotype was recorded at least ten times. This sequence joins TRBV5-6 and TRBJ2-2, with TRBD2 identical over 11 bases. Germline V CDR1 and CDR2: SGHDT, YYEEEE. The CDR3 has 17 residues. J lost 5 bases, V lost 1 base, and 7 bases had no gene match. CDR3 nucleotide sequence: TGTGCCAGCAGCTTGCTCCTAGCGGGGGGCAGGACCGGGGAGCTGTTTTTT. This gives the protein CASSLLLAGGRTGELFF.

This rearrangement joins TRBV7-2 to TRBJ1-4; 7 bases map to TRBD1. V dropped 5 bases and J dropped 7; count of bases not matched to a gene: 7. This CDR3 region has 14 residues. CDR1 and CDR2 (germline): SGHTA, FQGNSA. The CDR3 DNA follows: TGTGCCAGCAGCCTAACCGGGACAGTTGAAAAACTGTTTTTT. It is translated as CASSLTGTVEKLFF. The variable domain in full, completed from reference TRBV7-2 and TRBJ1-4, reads GAGVSQSPSNKVTEKGKDVELRCDPISGHTALYWYRQSLGQGLEFLIYFQGNSAPDKSGLPSDRFSAERTGGSVSTLTIQRTQQEDSAVYLCASSLTGTVEKLFFGSGTQLSVL.

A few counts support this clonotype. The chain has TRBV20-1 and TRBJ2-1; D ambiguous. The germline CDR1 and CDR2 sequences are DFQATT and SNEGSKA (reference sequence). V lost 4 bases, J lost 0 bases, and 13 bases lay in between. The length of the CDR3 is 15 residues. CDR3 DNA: TGCAGTGCTATTCGCGGTGAGAGCTCCTACAATGAGCAGTTCTTC. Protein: CSAIRGESSYNEQFF.

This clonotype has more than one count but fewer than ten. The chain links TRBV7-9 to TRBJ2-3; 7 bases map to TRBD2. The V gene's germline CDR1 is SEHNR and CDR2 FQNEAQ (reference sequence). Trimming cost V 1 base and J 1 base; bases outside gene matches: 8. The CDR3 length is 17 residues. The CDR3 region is CASSLGSAGSRTDTQYF. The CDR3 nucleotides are TGTGCCAGCAGCTTAGGGTCAGCGGGGAGTCGCACAGATACGCAGTATTTT. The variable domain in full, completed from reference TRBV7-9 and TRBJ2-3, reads DTGVSQNPRHKITKRGQNVTFRCDPISEHNRLYWYRQTLGQGPEFLTYFQNEAQLEKSRLLSDRFSAERPKGSFSTLEIQRTEQGDSAMYLCASSLGSAGSRTDTQYFGPGTRLTVL.

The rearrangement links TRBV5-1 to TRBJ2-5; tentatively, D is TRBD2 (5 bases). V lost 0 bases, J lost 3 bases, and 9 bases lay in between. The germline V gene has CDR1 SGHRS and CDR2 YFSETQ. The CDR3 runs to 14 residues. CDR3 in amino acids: CASSLGPGKETQYF. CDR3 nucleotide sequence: TGCGCCAGCAGCTTGGGACCGGGAAAAGAGACCCAGTACTTC.

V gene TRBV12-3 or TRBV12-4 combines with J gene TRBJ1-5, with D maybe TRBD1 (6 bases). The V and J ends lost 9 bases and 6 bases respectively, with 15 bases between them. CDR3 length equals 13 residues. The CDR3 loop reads CARTTGLGQPQHF. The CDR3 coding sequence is TGTGCCAGGACCACAGGGCTTGGTCAGCCCCAGCATTTT.